This T cell receptor (beta chain) came from a study of shared clonotypes between healthy human individuals. Study-wide points: The sharing of approximately 4.6% of naive CD4 clonotypes was seen across a handful of donors.

CD45RO-negative cells were positively selected for CCR7, leaving out terminally differentiated effector memory CD45RA+ cells. Of note for this clone: The target antigen is unknown.

Germline CDR1 is MDHEN and CDR2 is SYDVKM. Between the trimmed V and J ends, which lost 6 bases and 6 bases, there was a span of 4 bases. This CDR3 region has 10 residues. For every subset, genomic DNA was evenly distributed across several immunoSEQ plates. TCRdb keeps only in-frame clones here, not all; method: immunoSEQ multiplex PCR. This repertoire shows 1.5 million to 2.5 million clones, over 85% found once; its top ten account for 1% to 1.5%. V gene TRBV28 combines with J gene TRBJ2-3; D not certain. The receptor's source is a man aged 18 to 35 in good health. Input material: naive CD8+ T cells sorted from blood. The CDR3 sequence: CASSGDTQYF. The CDR3 coding sequence is TGTGCCAGCAGCGGGGATACGCAGTATTTT.